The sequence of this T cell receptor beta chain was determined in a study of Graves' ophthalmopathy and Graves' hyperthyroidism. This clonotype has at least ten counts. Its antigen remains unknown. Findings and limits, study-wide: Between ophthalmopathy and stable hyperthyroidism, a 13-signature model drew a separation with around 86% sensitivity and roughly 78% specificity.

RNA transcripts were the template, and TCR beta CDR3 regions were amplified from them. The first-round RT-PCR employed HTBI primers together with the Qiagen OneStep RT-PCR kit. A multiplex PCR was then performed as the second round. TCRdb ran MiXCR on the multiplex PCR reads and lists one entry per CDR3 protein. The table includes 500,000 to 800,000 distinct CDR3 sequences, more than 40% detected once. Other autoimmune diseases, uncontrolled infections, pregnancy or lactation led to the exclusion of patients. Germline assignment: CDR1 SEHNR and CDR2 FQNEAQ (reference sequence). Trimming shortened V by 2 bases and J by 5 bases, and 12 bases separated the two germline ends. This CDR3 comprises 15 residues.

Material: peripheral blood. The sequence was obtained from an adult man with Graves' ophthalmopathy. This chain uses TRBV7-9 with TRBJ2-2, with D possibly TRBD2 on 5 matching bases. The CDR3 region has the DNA TGTGCCAGCAGCTTACCCGGAGGTCGGACCGGGGAGCTGTTTTTT. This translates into CASSLPGGRTGELFF.